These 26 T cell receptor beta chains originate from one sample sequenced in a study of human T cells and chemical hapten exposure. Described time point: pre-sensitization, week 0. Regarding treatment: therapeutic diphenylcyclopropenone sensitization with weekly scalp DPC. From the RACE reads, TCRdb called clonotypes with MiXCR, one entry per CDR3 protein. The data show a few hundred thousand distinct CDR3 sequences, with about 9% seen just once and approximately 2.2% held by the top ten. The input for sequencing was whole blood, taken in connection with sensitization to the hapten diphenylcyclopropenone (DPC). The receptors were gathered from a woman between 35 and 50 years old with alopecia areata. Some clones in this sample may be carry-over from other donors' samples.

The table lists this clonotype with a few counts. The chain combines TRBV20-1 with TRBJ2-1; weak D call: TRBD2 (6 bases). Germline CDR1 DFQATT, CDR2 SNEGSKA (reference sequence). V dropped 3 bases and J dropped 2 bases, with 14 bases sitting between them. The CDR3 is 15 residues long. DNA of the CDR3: TGCAGTGCTAGGGACTATCAAATGGCCTACAATGAGCAGTTCTTC. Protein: CSARDYQMAYNEQFF.

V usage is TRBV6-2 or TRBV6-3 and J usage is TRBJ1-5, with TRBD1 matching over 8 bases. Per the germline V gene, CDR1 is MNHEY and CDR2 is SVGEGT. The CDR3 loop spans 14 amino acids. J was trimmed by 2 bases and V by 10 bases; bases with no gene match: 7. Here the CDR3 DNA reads TGTGCCATCCAGGGGGCGAGGGGCAATCAGCCCCAGCATTTT. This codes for CAIQGARGNQPQHF.

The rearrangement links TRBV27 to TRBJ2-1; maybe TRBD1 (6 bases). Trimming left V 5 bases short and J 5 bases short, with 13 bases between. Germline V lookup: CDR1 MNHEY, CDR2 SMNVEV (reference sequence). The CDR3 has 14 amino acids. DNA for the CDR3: TGTGCCAGCAGTGCAGGACAGAGACACAATGAGCAGTTCTTC. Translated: CASSAGQRHNEQFF.

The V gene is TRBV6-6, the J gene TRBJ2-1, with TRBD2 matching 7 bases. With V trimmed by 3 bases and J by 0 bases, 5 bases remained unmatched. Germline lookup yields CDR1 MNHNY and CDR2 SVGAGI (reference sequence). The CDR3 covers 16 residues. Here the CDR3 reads CASSYLAESSYNEQFF. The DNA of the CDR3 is TGTGCCAGCAGTTATCTAGCGGAGTCCTCCTACAATGAGCAGTTCTTC.

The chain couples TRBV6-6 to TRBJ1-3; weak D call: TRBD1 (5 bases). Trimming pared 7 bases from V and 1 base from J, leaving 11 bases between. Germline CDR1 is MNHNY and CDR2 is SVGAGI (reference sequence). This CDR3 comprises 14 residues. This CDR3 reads CASTLGESGNTIYF. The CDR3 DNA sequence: TGTGCCAGCACCCTAGGGGAGTCTGGAAACACCATATATTTT.

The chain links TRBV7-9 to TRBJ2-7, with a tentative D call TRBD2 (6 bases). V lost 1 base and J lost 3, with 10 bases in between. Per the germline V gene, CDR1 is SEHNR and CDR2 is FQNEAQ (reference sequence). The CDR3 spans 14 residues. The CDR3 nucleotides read TGTGCCAGCAGCTTAGGTGGGGGGTTCTACGAGCAGTACTTC. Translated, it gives CASSLGGGFYEQYF.

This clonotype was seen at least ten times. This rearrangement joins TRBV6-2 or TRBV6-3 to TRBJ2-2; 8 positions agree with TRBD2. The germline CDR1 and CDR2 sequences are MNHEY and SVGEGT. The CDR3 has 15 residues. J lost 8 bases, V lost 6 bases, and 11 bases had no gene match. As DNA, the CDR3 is TGTGCCAGCAGCGATACCTGGTCTAGCGGGGGGGAGCTGTTTTTT. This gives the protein CASSDTWSSGGELFF.

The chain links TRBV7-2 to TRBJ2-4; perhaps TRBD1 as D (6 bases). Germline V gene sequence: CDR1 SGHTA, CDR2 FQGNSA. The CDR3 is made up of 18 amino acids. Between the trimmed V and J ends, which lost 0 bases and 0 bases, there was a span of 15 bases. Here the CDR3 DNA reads TGTGCCAGCAGCTTAGCTCCGGACAGCCCTCTAGCCAAAAACATTCAGTACTTC. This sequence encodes CASSLAPDSPLAKNIQYF. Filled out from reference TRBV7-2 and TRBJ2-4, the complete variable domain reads GAGVSQSPSNKVTEKGKDVELRCDPISGHTALYWYRQSLGQGLEFLIYFQGNSAPDKSGLPSDRFSAERTGGSVSTLTIQRTQQEDSAVYLCASSLAPDSPLAKNIQYFGAGTRLSVL.

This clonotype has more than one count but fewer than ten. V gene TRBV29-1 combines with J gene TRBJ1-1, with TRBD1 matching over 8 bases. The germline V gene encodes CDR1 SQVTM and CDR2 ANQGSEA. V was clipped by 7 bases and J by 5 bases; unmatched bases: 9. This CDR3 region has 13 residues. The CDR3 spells CSGRGQGGTEAFF. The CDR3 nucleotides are TGCAGCGGGCGCGGACAGGGAGGGACTGAAGCTTTCTTT.

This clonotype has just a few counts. The CDR3 nucleotides are TGCGCCAGCAGCCAAGATCTAGCGGGAGAAGGGCACGAGCAGTACTTC. Amino acid sequence: CASSQDLAGEGHEQYF. The J gene is TRBJ2-7, the V gene TRBV4-1, with 10 bases identical to TRBD2. V gave up 0 bases and J gave up 5 bases; unmatched junction bases: 7. Germline loops: CDR1 MGHRA, CDR2 YSYEKL. The CDR3 is 16 amino acids.

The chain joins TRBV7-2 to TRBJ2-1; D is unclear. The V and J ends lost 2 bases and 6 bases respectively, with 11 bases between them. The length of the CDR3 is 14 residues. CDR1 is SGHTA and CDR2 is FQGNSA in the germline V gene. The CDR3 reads CASSLSIPSNEQFF. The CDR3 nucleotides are TGTGCCAGCAGCTTATCGATCCCCTCCAATGAGCAGTTCTTC.

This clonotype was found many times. CDR3 coding DNA: TGCGCCAGCAGCCAGGCTAGGGGAGATGGCACAGATACGCAGTATTTT. It is translated as CASSQARGDGTDTQYF. The rearrangement links TRBV4-3 to TRBJ2-3, with D perhaps matching TRBD1 or TRBD2 (5 bases each). The V end lost 3 bases, the J end lost 1 base, and 14 bases lay between the germline ends. Germline lookup yields CDR1 LGHNA and CDR2 YSLEER. The CDR3 is 16 residues long.

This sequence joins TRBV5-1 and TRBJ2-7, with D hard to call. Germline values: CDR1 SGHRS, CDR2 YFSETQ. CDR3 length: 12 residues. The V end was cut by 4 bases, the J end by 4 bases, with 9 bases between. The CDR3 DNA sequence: TGCGCCAGCAGCACCCCCGGGTACGAGCAGTACTTC. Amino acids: CASSTPGYEQYF.

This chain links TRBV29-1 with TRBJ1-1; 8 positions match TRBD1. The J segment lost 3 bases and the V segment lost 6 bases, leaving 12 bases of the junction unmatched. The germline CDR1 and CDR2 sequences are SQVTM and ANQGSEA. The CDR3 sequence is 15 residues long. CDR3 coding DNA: TGCAGCGTAGCCAGGCAGGGGGCTTTATACACTGAAGCTTTCTTT. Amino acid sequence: CSVARQGALYTEAFF.

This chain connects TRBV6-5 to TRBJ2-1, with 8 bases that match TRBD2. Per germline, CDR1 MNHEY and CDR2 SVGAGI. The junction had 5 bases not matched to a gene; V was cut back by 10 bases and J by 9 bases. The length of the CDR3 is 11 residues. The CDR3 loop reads CATGREAEQFF. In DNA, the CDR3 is TGTGCCACTGGGCGGGAGGCTGAGCAGTTCTTC.

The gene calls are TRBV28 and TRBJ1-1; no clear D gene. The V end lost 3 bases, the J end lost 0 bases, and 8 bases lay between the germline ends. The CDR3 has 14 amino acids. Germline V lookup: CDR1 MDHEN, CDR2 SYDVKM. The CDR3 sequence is CASSFRVMNTEAFF. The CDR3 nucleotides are TGTGCCAGCAGTTTTCGGGTAATGAACACTGAAGCTTTCTTT.

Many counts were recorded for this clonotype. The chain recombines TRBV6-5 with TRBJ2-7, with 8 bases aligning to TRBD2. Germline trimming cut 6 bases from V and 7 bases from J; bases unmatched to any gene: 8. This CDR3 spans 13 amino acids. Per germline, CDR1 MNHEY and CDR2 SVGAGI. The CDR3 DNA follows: TGTGCCAGCAGCTACCGACTAGCGCGGGAGCAGTACTTC. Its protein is CASSYRLAREQYF.

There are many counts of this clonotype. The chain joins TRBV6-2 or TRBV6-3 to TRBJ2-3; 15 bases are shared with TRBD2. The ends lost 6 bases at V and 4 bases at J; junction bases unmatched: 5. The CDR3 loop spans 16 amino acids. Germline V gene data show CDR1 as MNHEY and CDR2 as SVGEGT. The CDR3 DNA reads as TGTGCCAGCAGCCCGGGACTAGCGGGAGGAGCAGATACGCAGTATTTT. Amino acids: CASSPGLAGGADTQYF.

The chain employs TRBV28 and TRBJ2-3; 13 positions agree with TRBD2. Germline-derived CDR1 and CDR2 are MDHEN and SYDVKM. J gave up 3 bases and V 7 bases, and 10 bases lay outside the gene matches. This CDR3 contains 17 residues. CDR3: CASITSGTSGITDTQYF. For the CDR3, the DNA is TGTGCCAGCATCACTTCCGGGACTAGCGGGATTACAGATACGCAGTATTTT.

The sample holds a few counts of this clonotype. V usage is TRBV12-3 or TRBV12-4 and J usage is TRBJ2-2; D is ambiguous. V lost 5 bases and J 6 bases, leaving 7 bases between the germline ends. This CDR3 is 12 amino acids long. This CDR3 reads CASSPWAGELFF. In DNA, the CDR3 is TGTGCCAGCAGTCCCTGGGCCGGGGAGCTGTTTTTT.

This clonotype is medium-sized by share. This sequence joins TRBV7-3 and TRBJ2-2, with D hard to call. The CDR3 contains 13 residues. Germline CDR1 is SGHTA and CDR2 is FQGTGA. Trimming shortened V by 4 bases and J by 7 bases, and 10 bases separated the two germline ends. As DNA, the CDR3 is TGTGCCAGCAGCTCCCTCCTTCGCGGGGAGCTGTTTTTT. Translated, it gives CASSSLLRGELFF.

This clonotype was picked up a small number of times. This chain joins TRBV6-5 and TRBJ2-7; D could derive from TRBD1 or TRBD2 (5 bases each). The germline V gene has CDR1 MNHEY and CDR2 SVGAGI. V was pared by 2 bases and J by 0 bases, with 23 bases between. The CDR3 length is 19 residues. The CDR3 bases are TGTGCCAGCAGTTACCTGTTTATTTCGGGGCTCAAGAGCTCCTACGAGCAGTACTTC. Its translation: CASSYLFISGLKSSYEQYF.

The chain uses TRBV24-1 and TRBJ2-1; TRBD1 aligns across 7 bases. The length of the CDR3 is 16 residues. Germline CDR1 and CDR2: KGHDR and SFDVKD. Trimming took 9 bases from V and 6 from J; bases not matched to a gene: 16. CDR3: CATGDLQGSSSNEQFF. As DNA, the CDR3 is TGTGCCACCGGCGATTTACAGGGGTCCTCGTCCAATGAGCAGTTCTTC.

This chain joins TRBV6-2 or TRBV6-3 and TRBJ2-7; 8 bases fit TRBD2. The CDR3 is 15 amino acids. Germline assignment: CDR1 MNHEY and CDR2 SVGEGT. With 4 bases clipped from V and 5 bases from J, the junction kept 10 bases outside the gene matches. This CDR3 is CASSSDGTRLDEQYF. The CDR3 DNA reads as TGTGCCAGCAGTTCCGACGGGACTAGATTAGACGAGCAGTACTTC.

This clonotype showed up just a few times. The CDR3 DNA reads as TGCGCCAGCAGCCAAGATCGGGGCCTGGGGGAGCAGTACTTC. Protein: CASSQDRGLGEQYF. The J gene is TRBJ2-7, the V gene TRBV4-3; D is perhaps TRBD1 or TRBD2 (5 bases each). V lost 0 bases and J 7 bases, leaving 13 bases between the germline ends. CDR1 is LGHNA, CDR2 YSLEER, per germline. CDR3 length equals 14 residues.

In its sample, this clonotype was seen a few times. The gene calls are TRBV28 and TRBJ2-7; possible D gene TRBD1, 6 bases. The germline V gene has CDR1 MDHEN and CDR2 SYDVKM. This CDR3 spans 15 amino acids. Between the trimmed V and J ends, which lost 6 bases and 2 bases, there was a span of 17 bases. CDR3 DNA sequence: TGTGCCAGCAGCCCCTTGTGGACAGCCACCTACGAGCAGTACTTC. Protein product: CASSPLWTATYEQYF.